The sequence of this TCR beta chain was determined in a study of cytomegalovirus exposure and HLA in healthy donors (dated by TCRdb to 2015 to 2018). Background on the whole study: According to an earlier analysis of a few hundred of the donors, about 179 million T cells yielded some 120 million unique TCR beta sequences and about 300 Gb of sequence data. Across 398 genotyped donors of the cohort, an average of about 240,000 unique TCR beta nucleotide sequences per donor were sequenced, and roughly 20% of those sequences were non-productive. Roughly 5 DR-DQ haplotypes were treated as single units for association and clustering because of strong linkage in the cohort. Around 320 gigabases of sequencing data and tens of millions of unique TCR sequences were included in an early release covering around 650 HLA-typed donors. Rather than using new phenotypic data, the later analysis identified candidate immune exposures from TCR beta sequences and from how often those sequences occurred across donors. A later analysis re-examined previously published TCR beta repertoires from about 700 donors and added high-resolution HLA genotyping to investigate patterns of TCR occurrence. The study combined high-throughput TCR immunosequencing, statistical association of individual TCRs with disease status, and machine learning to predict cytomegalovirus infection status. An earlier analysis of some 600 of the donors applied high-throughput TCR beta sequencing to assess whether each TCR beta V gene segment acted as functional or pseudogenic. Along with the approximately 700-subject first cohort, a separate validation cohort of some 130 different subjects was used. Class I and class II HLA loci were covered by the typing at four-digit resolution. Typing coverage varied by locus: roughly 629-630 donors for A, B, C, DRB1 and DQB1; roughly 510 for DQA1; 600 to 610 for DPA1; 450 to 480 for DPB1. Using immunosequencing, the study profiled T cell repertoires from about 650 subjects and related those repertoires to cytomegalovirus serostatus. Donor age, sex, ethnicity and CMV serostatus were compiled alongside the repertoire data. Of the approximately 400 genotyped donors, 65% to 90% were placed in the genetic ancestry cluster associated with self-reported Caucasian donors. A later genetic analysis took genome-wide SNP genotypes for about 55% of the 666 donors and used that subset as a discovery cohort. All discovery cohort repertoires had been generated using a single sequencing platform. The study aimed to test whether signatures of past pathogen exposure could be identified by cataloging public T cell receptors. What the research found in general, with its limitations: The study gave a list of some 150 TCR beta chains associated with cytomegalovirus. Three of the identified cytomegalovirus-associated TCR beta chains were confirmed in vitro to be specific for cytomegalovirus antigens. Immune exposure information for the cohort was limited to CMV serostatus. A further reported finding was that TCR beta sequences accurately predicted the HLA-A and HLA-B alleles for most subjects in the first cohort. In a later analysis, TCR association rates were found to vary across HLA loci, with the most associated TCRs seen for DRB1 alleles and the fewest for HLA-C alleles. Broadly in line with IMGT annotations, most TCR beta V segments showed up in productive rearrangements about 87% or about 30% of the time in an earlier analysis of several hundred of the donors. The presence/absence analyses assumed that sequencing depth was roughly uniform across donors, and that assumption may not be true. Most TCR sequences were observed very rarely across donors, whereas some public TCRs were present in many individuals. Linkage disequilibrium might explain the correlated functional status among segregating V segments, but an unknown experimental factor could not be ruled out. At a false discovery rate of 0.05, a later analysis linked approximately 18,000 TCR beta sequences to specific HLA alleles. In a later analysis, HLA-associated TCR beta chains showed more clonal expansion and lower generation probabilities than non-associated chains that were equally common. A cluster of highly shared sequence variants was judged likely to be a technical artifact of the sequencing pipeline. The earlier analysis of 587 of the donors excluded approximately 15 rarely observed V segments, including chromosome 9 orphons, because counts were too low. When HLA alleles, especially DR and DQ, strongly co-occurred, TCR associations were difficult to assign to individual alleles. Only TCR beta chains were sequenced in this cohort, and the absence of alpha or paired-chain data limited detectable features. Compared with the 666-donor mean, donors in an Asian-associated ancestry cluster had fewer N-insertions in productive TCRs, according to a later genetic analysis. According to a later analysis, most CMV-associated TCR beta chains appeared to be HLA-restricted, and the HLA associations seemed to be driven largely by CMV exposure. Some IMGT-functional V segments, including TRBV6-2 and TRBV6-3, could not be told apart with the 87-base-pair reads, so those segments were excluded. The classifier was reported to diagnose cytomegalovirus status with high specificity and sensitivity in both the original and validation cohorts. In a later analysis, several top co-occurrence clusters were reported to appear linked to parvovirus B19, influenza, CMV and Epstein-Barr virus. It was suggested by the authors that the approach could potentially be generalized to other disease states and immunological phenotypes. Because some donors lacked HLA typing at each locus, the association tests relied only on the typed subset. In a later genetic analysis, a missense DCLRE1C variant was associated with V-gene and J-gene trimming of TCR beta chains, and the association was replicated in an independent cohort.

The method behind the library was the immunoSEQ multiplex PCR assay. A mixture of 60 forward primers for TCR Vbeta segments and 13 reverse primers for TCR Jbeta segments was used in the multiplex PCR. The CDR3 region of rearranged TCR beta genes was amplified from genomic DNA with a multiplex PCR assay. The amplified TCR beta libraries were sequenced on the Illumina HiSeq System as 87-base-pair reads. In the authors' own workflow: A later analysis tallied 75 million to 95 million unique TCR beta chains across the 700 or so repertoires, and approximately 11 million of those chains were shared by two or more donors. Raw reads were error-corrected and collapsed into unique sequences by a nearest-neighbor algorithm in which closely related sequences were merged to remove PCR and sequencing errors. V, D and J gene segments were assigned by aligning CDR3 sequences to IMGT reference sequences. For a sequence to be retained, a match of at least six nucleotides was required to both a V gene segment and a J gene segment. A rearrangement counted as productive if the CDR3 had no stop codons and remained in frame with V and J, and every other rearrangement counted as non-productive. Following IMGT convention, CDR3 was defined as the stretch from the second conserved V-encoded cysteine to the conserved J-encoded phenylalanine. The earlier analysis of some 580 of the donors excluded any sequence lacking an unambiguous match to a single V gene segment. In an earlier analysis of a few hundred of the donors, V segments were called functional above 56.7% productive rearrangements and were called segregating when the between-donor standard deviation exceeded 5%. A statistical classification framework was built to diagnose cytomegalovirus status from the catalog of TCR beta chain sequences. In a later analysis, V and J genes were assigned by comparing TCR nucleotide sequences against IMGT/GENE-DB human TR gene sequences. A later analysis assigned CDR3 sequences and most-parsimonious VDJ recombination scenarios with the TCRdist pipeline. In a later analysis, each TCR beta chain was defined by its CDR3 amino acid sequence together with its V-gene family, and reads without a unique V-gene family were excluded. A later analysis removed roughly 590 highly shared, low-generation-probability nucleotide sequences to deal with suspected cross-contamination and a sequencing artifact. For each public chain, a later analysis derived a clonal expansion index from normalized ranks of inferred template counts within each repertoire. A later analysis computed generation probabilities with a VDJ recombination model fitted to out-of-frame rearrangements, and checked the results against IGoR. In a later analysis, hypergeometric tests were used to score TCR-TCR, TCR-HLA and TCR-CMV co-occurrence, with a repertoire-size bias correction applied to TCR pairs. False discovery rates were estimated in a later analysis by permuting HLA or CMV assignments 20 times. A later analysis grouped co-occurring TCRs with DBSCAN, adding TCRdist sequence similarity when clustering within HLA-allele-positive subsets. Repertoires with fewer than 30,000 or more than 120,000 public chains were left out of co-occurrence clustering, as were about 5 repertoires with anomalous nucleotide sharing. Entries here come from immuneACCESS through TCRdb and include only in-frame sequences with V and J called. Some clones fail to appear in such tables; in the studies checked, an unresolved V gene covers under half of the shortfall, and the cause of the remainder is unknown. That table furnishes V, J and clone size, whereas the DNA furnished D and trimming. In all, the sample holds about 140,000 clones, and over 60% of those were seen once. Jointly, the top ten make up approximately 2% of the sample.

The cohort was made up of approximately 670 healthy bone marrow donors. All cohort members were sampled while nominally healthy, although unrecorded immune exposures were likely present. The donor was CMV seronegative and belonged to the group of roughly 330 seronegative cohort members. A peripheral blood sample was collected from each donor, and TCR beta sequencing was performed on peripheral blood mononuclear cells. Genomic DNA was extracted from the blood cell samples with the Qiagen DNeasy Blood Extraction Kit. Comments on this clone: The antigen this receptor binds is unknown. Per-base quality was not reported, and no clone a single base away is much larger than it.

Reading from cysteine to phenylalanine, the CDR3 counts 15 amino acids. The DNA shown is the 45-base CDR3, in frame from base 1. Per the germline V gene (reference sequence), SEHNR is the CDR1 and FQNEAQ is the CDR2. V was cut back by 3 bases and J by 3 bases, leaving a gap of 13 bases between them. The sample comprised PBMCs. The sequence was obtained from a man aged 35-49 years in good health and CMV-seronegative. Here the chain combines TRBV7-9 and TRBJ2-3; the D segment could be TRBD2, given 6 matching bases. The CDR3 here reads CASSFDSRGTDTQYF. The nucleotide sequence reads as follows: TGTGCCAGCAGCTTCGATTCCCGGGGGACAGATACGCAGTATTTT.